The clone carrying this TCR beta chain was detected many times. Each CDR3 protein gets one entry after TCRdb re-called the 5' RACE reads with MiXCR. The repertoire holds roughly 1,500,000 distinct CDR3 sequences, with about 32% as singletons. The data derive from a study of identical twins. Trimming removed 1 base at V and 0 bases at J, with 13 bases between. Germline V gene lookup returns CDR1 SGHTA and CDR2 FQGNSA. This CDR3 region has 17 residues. This clonotype was sampled from a newborn girl in good health. The rearrangement joins TRBV7-2 to TRBJ2-4; no definite D call. Sequenced: cord blood. CDR3 region: CASSLGGPLRAKNIQYF. The DNA for the CDR3 is TGTGCCAGCAGCTTAGGCGGCCCTTTAAGAGCCAAAAACATTCAGTACTTC.